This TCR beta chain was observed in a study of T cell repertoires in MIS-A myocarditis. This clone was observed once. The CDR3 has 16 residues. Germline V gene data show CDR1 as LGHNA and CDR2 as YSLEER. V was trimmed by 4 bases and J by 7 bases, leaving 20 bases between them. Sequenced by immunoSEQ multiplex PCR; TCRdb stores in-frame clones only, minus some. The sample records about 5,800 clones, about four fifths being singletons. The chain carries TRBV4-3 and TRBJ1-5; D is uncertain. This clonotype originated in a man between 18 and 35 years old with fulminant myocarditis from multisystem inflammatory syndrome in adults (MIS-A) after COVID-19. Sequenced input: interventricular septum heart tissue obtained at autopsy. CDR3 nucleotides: TGCGCCAGCAGCCCCTCGATCGGAAACCAGGAACAGCCCCAGCATTTT. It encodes CASSPSIGNQEQPQHF.